Detailed here is one T cell receptor beta chain. Other DNA sequences in the sample encode the same CDR3. Germline CDR1 reads SNHLY; CDR2 reads FYNNEI. V dropped 3 bases and J dropped 7; count of bases not matched to a gene: 4. The CDR3 loop spans 14 amino acids. This entry comes from a study of blood T cell repertoires in COVID-19. Overall study: Samples of COVID-19 (acute and convalescent) were obtained from the United States, Italy and Spain. Sources were T cells, B-cell-depleted T cells, or PBMCs; the material itself was cDNA or gDNA.

Using immunoSEQ multiplex PCR, the repertoire was profiled, and TCRdb retains in-frame clones only, with some absent. There are about 300,000 clones in the sample; approximately 83% occur only once, and approximately 12% lies in the top ten. J is TRBJ1-5 and V is TRBV2, with 9 bases that match TRBD1. This sequence originates from a human donor in a cohort sampled during active COVID-19. Specimen: peripheral blood. The CDR3 loop is CASSEDRGGQPQHF. The CDR3 region has the DNA TGTGCCAGCAGTGAGGACAGGGGTGGACAGCCCCAGCATTTT.